The 3 T cell receptor beta chains given below trace back to one sample, sequenced in a study of blood T cell repertoires in COVID-19. Clones were read by immunoSEQ multiplex PCR, and TCRdb kept only the in-frame ones, dropping some. The repertoire holds around 170,000 clones, with about 82% as singletons. Sequencing was performed on peripheral blood. These receptors were collected from a man aged 50 or older with active or convalescent COVID-19.

This chain joins TRBV24-1 and TRBJ1-2; 7 nucleotides line up with TRBD1. With V trimmed by 2 bases and J by 3 bases, 2 bases remained unmatched. This CDR3 region has 14 residues. Germline CDR1 and CDR2: KGHDR and SFDVKD. CDR3 amino acids: CATSDSGTDYGYTF. In DNA form, the CDR3 reads TGTGCCACCAGTGATTCCGGGACAGACTATGGCTACACCTTC.

The chain has TRBV11-2 and TRBJ2-5; D is possibly TRBD2 (6 bases). CDR1 and CDR2 from the germline V gene are SGHAT and FQNNGV. The CDR3 extends over 15 amino acids. V was shortened by 5 bases and J by 10 bases, with 23 bases between the two germline ends. The CDR3 DNA sequence: TGTGCCAGCAGCCTAGCTTTGGTAGCGGCGCTCGACCAGTACTTC. It encodes CASSLALVAALDQYF.

The chain joins TRBV5-4 to TRBJ1-2; possibly TRBD1 for D (6 bases). The CDR3 sequence is 13 residues long. The V end was cut by 6 bases, the J end by 5 bases, with 14 bases between. Germline V gene lookup returns CDR1 SGHNT and CDR2 YYREEE (reference sequence). CDR3 residues: CASNNRVSYGYTF. DNA of the CDR3: TGTGCCAGCAACAACAGGGTATCTTATGGCTACACCTTC.